The clone carrying this TCR beta chain was found many times. This entry comes from a study of CD8+CD57+ T cells in acquired aplastic anemia. Genomic DNA provided the template from which TCR beta VDJ and CDR3 profiles were obtained. TCRdb reanalysed the reads using MiXCR and keeps one entry per CDR3 protein. The repertoire holds 180,000 or so distinct CDR3 sequences, with about three fifths as singletons. An expansion of CD8+CD57+ cells by flow cytometry had been shown in patients chosen for sequencing. The sample taken for sequencing was sorted CD4+, CD8+, or CD8+CD57+ T cells (not recorded which) from PBMCs. The source of this sequence is a human donor with aplastic anemia.

CDR3 amino acids: CAISARDWTYEQYF. The CDR3 nucleotides are TGTGCCATCAGCGCCCGGGACTGGACCTACGAGCAGTACTTC. This sequence joins TRBV10-3 and TRBJ2-7, with TRBD2 as a possible D gene (6 bases). From germline, CDR1 is ENHRY and CDR2 SYGVKD. V was cut by 6 bases and J by 2 bases, with 14 bases left in between. The CDR3 sequence is 14 residues long.